This TCR beta chain stems from a study of regulatory T cells in long-lasting Graves disease. Overall study results and limits: It was peripheral blood alone, not thyroid tissue, that was studied.

Trimming took 5 bases from V and 7 from J, leaving 15 bases between them. Germline loops: CDR1 SGHTA, CDR2 FQGNSA. The CDR3 is 14 residues long. Time point specified: newly diagnosed GD, antithyroid drugs for less than 3 months. PBMCs were the source of the RNA used for TCR sequencing. TCR beta libraries were built with iRepertoire HTBI primers and Arm-PCR of CDR3 regions. TCRdb processed the multiplex PCR reads anew with MiXCR; each CDR3 protein has one entry. The profile shows roughly 420,000 distinct CDR3 sequences, 11% to 15% of them singletons. This clonotype has at least ten counts. The target antigen is unknown. This sample was shared with a second study, whose subject was T cells in Graves' hyperthyroidism and ophthalmopathy. As that study records: Orbital computed tomography, thyroid ultrasound, serum thyroxine and TRAb, and clinical symptoms together informed the diagnoses. Carried out on the TCR CDR3, a first-round RT-PCR used the HTBI primer set.

This chain connects TRBV7-2 to TRBJ2-1; either TRBD1 or TRBD2 may fit D (5 bases each). The receptor was derived from a woman between 45 and 65 years old with Graves disease. Sequencing used peripheral blood mononuclear cells (PBMCs), obtained at new diagnosis, from a patient treated with antithyroid drugs. The CDR3 loop is CASSHPGRNNEQFF. For the CDR3, the DNA is TGTGCCAGCAGCCACCCAGGGAGAAATAATGAGCAGTTCTTC.